The T cell receptor beta chain under discussion was sequenced for a study of cytomegalovirus exposure and HLA in healthy donors. Study context: Researchers previously reported finding fewer than 140 million unique TCR beta sequences from some 180 million T cells. Study-wide results and caveats: Presence/absence analyses treated sequencing depth as roughly uniform across donors. An analysis that was carried out later associated 16,000 or so TCR beta sequences with HLA alleles at 0.05 false discovery rate.

Per germline, CDR1 MNHEY and CDR2 SMNVEV (reference sequence). The CDR3 spans 15 residues. Between the trimmed V and J ends, which lost 1 base and 6 bases, there was a span of 14 bases. Comment on this clone: Antigen unknown.

PCR involved 60 Vbeta and 13 Jbeta primers. The protocol was immunoSEQ multiplex PCR, while the TCRdb copy is restricted to in-frame clones and leaves out a portion. In the table there are 150,000 to 200,000 clones, roughly 76% of which are singletons. Each donor was nominally healthy when sampled (though unrecorded immune exposures were likely). The chain has TRBV27 and TRBJ2-3; a possible D gene is TRBD2 (5 bases). Sequencing input: PBMCs. This receptor was obtained from a woman between 18 and 29 years old in good health and CMV-seropositive. The CDR3 loop reads CASSLYAGVSDTQYF. CDR3 DNA: TGTGCCAGCAGTTTATACGCCGGGGTTTCGGATACGCAGTATTTT.